This paragraph reports one T cell receptor beta chain. The antigen it recognizes is unknown. Base qualities were left out, and no much larger clone turns up one base away. This specimen comes from a study of beta chain features in type 1 diabetes (dated by TCRdb to the late 2010s). Study-level background: Patients and healthy donors did not differ in mean age, gender distribution, total cell number or subset yield. The study compared the TCRB repertoires of sorted circulating CD4+ T cell subsets in recently diagnosed type 1 diabetes patients with those in matched healthy donors. A total of roughly 100 million sorted cells were examined across all samples, and the number of cells per subset was strongly correlated with RNA yield. Naive and central memory subsets were obtained from all 30 or so donors, but regulatory and stem cell-like memory subsets were isolated from only 8 patients and roughly 8 healthy donors. Overall study outcomes, separate from this receptor: Shorter templates might have been favored by PCR, but patient and control samples were amplified and corrected together, so both groups would have been affected equally by any skew. Type 1 diabetes patients showed a moderate but significant shortening of TCRB CDR3 length in all four CD4+ subsets. Fewer insertions and more nucleotide deletions at VDJ recombination sites were observed in patients with type 1 diabetes, implying thymic rearrangement abnormalities. The naive, central memory and regulatory TCRB repertoires appeared to resemble one another more closely among patients than among healthy donors. Because cDNA rather than genomic DNA was sequenced, highly expressing activated cells could have been over-represented, although no difference in activation and CD3 levels was found between groups. Only small numbers of individuals were included in the HLA sub-analyses, which left unresolved whether HLA type had any influence on TCRB rearrangement.

Each donor gave one peripheral blood draw, around 0.12 L on average, collected into heparinised tubes. A BD FACSAria II was used to sort naive, central memory, regulatory and stem cell-like memory CD4+ T cells with a panel that included CD45RO, CCR7, CD25, CD127, CD95 and CD27. Every sorted population had a purity above 95%. PBMCs were separated immediately by Lymphoprep density gradient centrifugation and were stained directly, without being cultured. So that batch effects would be minimized, each experiment stained and sorted samples in pairs, pairing one healthy donor with one patient. From the germline V gene, CDR1 is MNHEY and CDR2 is SVGAGI. Between the V and J ends, shortened by 6 bases and 5 bases respectively, the junction contains 10 bases. From the cysteine up to the phenylalanine, the CDR3 has a length of 12 residues. Just the 36-base CDR3 DNA is kept, in frame starting at base 1. The High Capacity cDNA Reverse Transcription Kit was used to reverse transcribe all of the isolated RNA, meaning that expressed TCRB transcripts were what got sequenced. Deep immunoSEQ sequencing was performed on naive, central memory and regulatory T cell samples, with an average of roughly 4 million total reads per sample. After sorted cells were lysed in RLT buffer, RNA was extracted with DNase-treated RNeasy Micro or Mini kits, with the choice depending on cell number. Each cell subset was processed on its own to prevent cross-contamination, while patient and healthy donor samples were processed together. Using the immunoSEQ multiplex PCR, TCRB sequences were amplified from cDNA into 87-bp fragments spanning the CDR3 region. The amplicons were sequenced using the Illumina HiSeq platform. On the study's bioinformatics: Synthetic template baselines were used to correct PCR bias computationally, reads within Hamming distance 2 were collapsed together, and singletons that could not be merged were discarded. Reads were aligned against IMGT to assign V, D and J genes, CDR3 length and insertions or deletions at six rearrangement sites. Within each subset, clonotype counts were normalized to the number of sorted cells before true diversity and Gini coefficients were calculated with the tcR R package. The overlap coefficient, calculated on TCRB nucleotide sequences, was used to quantify repertoire sharing. Out-of-frame TCRB sequences from naive cells were analyzed to stand in for the pre-selection repertoire. Here the immuneACCESS table is served through TCRdb, limited to in-frame sequences with V and J called. Missing clones are a known gap in these copies; in checked studies unresolved V genes cover under half, and the rest lacks a known reason. V, J and clone size reflect that table, while D and trimming were determined from the DNA. Recorded for this sample are about 240,000 clones; approximately 15% of them occurred a single time. The leading ten clones occupy just under 0.02% of the sample.

The V and J segments used are TRBV6-5 and TRBJ1-1, with no D gene named confidently. Sequencing was performed on naive CD4+ T cells from blood. The cell subset or site label on this specimen signifies: true naive CD4+ T cells. The receptor's source is a man aged 25 to 40 with type 1 diabetes. In nucleotide form, the sequence is TGTGCCAGCAGGGACCGGGAGACTGAAGCTTTCTTT. Translated, it reads CASRDRETEAFF.